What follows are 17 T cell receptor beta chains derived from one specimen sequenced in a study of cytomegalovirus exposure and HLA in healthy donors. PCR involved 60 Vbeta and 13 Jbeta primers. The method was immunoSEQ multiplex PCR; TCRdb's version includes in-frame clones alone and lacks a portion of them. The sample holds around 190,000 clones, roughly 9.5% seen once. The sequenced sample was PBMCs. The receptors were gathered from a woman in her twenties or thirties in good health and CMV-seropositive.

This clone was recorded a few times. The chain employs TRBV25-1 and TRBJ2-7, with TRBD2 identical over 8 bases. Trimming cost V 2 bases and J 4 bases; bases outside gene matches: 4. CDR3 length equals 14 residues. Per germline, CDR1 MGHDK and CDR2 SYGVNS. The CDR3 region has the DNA TGTGCCAGCAGTGAAAGGCAGCGGGGGTACGAGCAGTACTTC. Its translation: CASSERQRGYEQYF.

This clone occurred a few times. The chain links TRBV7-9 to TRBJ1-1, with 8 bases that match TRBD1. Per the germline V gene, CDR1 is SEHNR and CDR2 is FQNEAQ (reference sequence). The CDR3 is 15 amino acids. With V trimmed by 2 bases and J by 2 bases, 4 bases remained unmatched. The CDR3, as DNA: TGTGCCAGCAGCTTACAGGGGGCAGGTAACACTGAAGCTTTCTTT. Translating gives CASSLQGAGNTEAFF.

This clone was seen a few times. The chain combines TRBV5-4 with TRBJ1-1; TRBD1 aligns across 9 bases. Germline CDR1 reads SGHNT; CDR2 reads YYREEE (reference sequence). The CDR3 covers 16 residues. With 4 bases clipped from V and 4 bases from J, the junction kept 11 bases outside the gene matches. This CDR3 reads CASSLLSRGQGTEAFF. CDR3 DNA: TGTGCCAGCAGCCTACTTTCCAGGGGACAGGGCACTGAAGCTTTCTTT.

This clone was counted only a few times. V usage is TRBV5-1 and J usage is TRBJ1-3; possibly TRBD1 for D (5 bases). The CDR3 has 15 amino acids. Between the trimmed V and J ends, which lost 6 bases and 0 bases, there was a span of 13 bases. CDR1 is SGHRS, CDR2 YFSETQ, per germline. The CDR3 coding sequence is TGCGCCAGCACTCAGGGACTCCCCTCTGGAAACACCATATATTTT. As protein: CASTQGLPSGNTIYF.

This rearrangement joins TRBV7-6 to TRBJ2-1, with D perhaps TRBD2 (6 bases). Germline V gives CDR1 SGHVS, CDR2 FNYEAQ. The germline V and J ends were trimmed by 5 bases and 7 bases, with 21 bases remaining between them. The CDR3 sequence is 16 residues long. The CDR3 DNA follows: TGTGCCAGCAGCACCACCTTTAAGCGGGTGGGGAATGAGCAGTTCTTC. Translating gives CASSTTFKRVGNEQFF.

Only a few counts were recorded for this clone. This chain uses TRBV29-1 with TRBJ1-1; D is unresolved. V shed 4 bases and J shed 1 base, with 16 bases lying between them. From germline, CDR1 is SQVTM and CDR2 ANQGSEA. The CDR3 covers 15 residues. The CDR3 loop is CSVVNFGLGNTEAFF. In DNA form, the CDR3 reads TGCAGCGTTGTAAATTTCGGACTCGGGAACACTGAAGCTTTCTTT.

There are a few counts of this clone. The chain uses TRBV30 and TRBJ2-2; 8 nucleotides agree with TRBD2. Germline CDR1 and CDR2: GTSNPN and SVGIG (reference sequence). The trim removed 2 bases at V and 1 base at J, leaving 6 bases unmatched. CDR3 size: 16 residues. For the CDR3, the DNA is TGTGCCTGGAGTAGGTGGGGGACTAGGAACACCGGGGAGCTGTTTTTT. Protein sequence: CAWSRWGTRNTGELFF.

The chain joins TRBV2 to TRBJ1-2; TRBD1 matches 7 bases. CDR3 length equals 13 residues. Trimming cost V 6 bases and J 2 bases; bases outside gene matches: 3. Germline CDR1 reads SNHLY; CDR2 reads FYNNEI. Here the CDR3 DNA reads TGTGCCAGCAGCCAACAGGGGAACTATGGCTACACCTTC. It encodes CASSQQGNYGYTF.

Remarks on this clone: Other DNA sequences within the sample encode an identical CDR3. CDR3 bases: TGCAGCGTTAAGAGGGAGGGGATATCTGGAAACACCATATATTTT. Amino acid sequence: CSVKREGISGNTIYF. The chain links TRBV29-1 to TRBJ1-3, with TRBD1 as a possible D gene (5 bases). CDR1 is SQVTM and CDR2 is ANQGSEA in the germline V gene. The CDR3 totals 15 residues. The V and J ends lost 5 bases and 1 base respectively, with 15 bases between them.

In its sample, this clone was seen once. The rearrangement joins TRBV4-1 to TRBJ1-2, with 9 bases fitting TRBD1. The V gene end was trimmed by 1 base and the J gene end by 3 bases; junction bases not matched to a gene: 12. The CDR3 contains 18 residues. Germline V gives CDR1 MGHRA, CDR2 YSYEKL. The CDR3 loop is CASSQVDRGGRADYGYTF. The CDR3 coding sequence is TGCGCCAGCAGCCAAGTGGACAGGGGAGGAAGAGCCGACTATGGCTACACCTTC.

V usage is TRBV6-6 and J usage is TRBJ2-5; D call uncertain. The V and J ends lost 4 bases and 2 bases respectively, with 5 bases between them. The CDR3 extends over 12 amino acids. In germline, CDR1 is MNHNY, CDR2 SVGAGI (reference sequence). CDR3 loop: CASSFPQETQYF. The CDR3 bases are TGTGCCAGCAGTTTCCCTCAAGAGACCCAGTACTTC.

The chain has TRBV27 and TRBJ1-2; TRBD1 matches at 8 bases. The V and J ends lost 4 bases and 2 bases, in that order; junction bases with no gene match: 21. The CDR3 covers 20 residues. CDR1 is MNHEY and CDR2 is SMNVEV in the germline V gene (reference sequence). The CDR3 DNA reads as TGTGCCAGCAGTTCCTACCACCTCAACCTGGAGGGACAGGCGAACTATGGCTACACCTTC. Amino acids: CASSSYHLNLEGQANYGYTF.

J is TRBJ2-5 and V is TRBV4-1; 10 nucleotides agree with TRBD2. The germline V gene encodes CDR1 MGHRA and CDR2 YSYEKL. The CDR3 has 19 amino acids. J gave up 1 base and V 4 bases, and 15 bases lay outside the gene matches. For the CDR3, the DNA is TGCGCCAGCAGCCCAATCGCGCTAGCGGGAGTGAGTTCCCAAGAGACCCAGTACTTC. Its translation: CASSPIALAGVSSQETQYF.

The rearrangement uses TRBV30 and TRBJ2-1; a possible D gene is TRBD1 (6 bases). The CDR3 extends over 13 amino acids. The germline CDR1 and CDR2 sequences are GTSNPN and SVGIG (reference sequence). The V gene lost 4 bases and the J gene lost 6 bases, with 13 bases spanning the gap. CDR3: CAWTPDSLNEQFF. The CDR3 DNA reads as TGTGCCTGGACCCCGGACAGCCTCAATGAGCAGTTCTTC.

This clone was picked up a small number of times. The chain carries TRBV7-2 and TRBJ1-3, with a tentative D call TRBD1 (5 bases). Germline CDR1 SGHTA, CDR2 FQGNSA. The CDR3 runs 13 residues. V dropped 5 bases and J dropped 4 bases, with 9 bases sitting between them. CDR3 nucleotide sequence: TGTGCCAGCAGCAGGGGAAGGGGAAACACCATATATTTT. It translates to CASSRGRGNTIYF.

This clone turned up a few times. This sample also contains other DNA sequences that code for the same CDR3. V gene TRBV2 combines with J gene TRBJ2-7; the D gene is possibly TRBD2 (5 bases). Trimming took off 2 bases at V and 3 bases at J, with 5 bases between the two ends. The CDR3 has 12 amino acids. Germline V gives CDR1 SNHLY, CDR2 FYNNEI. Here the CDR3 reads CASSERGYEQYF. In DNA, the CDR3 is TGTGCCAGCAGTGAACGGGGCTACGAGCAGTACTTC.

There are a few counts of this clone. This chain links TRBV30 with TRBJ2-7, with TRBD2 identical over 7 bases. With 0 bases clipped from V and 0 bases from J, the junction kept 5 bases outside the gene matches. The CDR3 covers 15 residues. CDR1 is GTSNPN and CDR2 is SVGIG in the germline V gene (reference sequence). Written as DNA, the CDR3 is TGTGCCTGGAGTGTAGGGAGGGTGAGCTCCTACGAGCAGTACTTC. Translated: CAWSVGRVSSYEQYF. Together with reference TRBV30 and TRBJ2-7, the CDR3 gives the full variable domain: SQTIHQWPATLVQPVGSPLSLECTVEGTSNPNLYWYRQAAGRGLQLLFYSVGIGQISSEVPQNLSASRPQDRQFILSSKKLLLSDSGFYLCAWSVGRVSSYEQYFGPGTRLTVT.